These 13 T cell receptor beta chains share one sample of origin, sequenced in a study of blood T cell repertoires in COVID-19. Sequencing was performed with immunoSEQ multiplex PCR; in TCRdb, only in-frame clones are kept and a portion is missing. Among 150,000 to 200,000 clones, about 83% were seen once, and the ten largest hold 3.6%. Sequencing was done on a sample of PBMCs or T cells enriched from blood (not recorded which). The source is a woman between 45 and 65 years old in a cohort exposed to, infected with or recovered from COVID-19 (not recorded which).

This chain uses TRBV18 with TRBJ2-5; 7 bases line up with TRBD1. CDR3 length equals 15 residues. CDR1 is KGHSH and CDR2 is LQKENI in the germline V gene. J lost 4 bases, V lost 3 bases, and 8 bases had no gene match. The DNA for the CDR3 is TGTGCCAGCTCACCCCTGGAGACAGGGTTAGAGACCCAGTACTTC. It is translated as CASSPLETGLETQYF.

The CDR3 bases are TGCAGTGCTAGTGCGTCAGAGACCCAGTACTTC. The encoded protein is CSASASETQYF. The genes are TRBV20-1 and TRBJ2-5; D unresolved. The CDR3 contains 11 residues. Germline-derived CDR1 and CDR2 are DFQATT and SNEGSKA (reference sequence). The V gene lost 3 bases and the J gene lost 4 bases, with 6 bases spanning the gap.

The rearrangement links TRBV5-1 to TRBJ1-1; a weak D match, TRBD1 (6 bases). Trimming stripped 4 bases from V and 9 bases from J, with 25 bases between. The germline gives CDR1 SGHRS, CDR2 YFSETQ. The CDR3 loop spans 16 amino acids. CDR3 loop: CASSRIVGGQGQQAFF. The CDR3 region has the DNA TGCGCCAGCAGCCGAATTGTTGGGGGCCAAGGTCAACAAGCTTTCTTT.

The rearrangement joins TRBV2 to TRBJ1-4, with 8 nucleotides matching TRBD1. This CDR3 comprises 13 residues. V gave up 6 bases and J gave up 7 bases; unmatched junction bases: 4. CDR1 is SNHLY, CDR2 FYNNEI, per germline. The CDR3 loop is CASRRDRREKLFF. CDR3 in DNA: TGTGCCAGCAGGCGGGACAGGCGTGAAAAACTGTTTTTT. Supplemented by reference TRBV2 and TRBJ1-4, the full variable domain reads EPEVTQTPSHQVTQMGQEVILRCVPISNHLYFYWYRQILGQKVEFLVSFYNNEISEKSEIFDDQFSVERPDGSNFTLKIRSTKLEDSAMYFCASRRDRREKLFFGSGTQLSVL.

The chain joins TRBV29-1 to TRBJ2-5, with D perhaps TRBD2 (6 bases). Germline V lookup: CDR1 SQVTM, CDR2 ANQGSEA. The CDR3 consists of 14 residues. The germline V and J ends were trimmed by 4 bases and 2 bases, with 14 bases remaining between them. In nucleotides, the CDR3 is TGCAGCGTTGGTAGCGGTGTTTTTCAAGAGACCCAGTACTTC. This translates into CSVGSGVFQETQYF.

The rearrangement links TRBV19 to TRBJ2-5; 11 bases map to TRBD2. Germline lookup yields CDR1 LNHDA and CDR2 SQIVND (reference sequence). Trimming removed 5 bases from V and 3 bases from J; junction bases left unmatched: 5. This CDR3 contains 15 residues. DNA of the CDR3: TGTGCCAGTAGTCGCACTAGCGGGAGTGAAGAGACCCAGTACTTC. This translates into CASSRTSGSEETQYF.

The chain uses TRBV18 and TRBJ2-5, with D possibly TRBD2 on 6 matching bases. Between the trimmed V and J ends, which lost 0 bases and 0 bases, there was a span of 14 bases. The germline gives CDR1 KGHSH, CDR2 LQKENI. The CDR3 is 17 residues long. CDR3: CASSPPVSGVYQETQYF. CDR3 bases: TGTGCCAGCTCACCACCCGTTTCGGGGGTGTACCAAGAGACCCAGTACTTC. Together with reference TRBV18 and TRBJ2-5, the CDR3 gives the full variable domain: NAGVMQNPRHLVRRRGQEARLRCSPMKGHSHVYWYRQLPEEGLKFMVYLQKENIIDESGMPKERFSAEFPKEGPSILRIQQVVRGDSAAYFCASSPPVSGVYQETQYFGPGTRLLVL.

The chain recombines TRBV4-1 with TRBJ2-7; 8 nucleotides agree with TRBD1. The junction had 6 bases not matched to a gene; V was cut back by 0 bases and J by 2 bases. CDR3 length: 16 residues. CDR1 and CDR2 from the germline V gene are MGHRA and YSYEKL. As DNA, the CDR3 is TGCGCCAGCAGCCAAGATCAGGGGGCTCTAGCCTACGAGCAGTACTTC. It encodes CASSQDQGALAYEQYF.

This clone was recorded only once. This chain links TRBV29-1 with TRBJ2-1; 9 bases line up with TRBD2. V was pared by 1 base and J by 9 bases, with 10 bases of the junction left unmatched. CDR1 SQVTM and CDR2 ANQGSEA come from the germline V gene. The CDR3 covers 15 residues. The CDR3 is CSVEGGGGGGREQFF. DNA of the CDR3: TGCAGCGTTGAAGGAGGAGGCGGGGGGGGCCGTGAGCAGTTCTTC.

The V call is TRBV5-1, the J call TRBJ2-5; 7 bases align to TRBD1. CDR1 and CDR2 from the germline V gene are SGHRS and YFSETQ. Unmatched junction bases numbered 10, after V lost 3 bases and J lost 5 bases. The CDR3 extends over 15 amino acids. The CDR3 region has the DNA TGCGCCAGCAGCTGGGGACAGTCGCCCAGGGAGACCCAGTACTTC. It encodes CASSWGQSPRETQYF.

The V and J genes are TRBV29-1 and TRBJ2-2, with 11 bases that match TRBD2. This CDR3 contains 14 residues. CDR1 SQVTM and CDR2 ANQGSEA come from the germline V gene. V gave up 6 bases and J gave up 5 bases; unmatched junction bases: 5. The CDR3 here is CSVRLAGGTGELFF. The CDR3 nucleotides read TGCAGCGTGCGTCTAGCGGGAGGAACCGGGGAGCTGTTTTTT.

CDR3 in DNA: TGTGCCAGCAGCCCAAATACAGGGGCCGGGGAGCTGTTTTTT. The encoded protein is CASSPNTGAGELFF. This rearrangement joins TRBV7-3 to TRBJ2-2; 7 bases map to TRBD1. With V trimmed by 5 bases and J by 6 bases, 6 bases remained unmatched. There are 14 residues in the CDR3. Germline CDR1 and CDR2: SGHTA and FQGTGA. The complete variable domain, with remaining parts taken from reference TRBV7-3 and TRBJ2-2, reads GAGVSQTPSNKVTEKGKYVELRCDPISGHTALYWYRQSLGQGPEFLIYFQGTGAADDSGLPNDRFFAVRPEGSVSTLKIQRTERGDSAVYLCASSPNTGAGELFFGEGSRLTVL.

The genes are TRBV5-1 and TRBJ2-5; TRBD2 matches 8 bases. Germline V gene data show CDR1 as SGHRS and CDR2 as YFSETQ. CDR3 length: 13 amino acids. V gave up 2 bases and J gave up 5 bases; unmatched junction bases: 2. The CDR3 sequence is CASSLSGGETQYF. The CDR3 coding sequence is TGCGCCAGCAGCTTATCGGGAGGGGAGACCCAGTACTTC.